This T cell receptor beta chain came from a study of shared clonotypes between healthy human individuals. This CDR3 is built from 12 residues. Trimming removed 8 bases from V and 4 bases from J, with 9 bases in between. The germline CDR1 and CDR2 sequences are MNHEY and SMNVEV (reference sequence). Genomic DNA of every subset was divided equally among multiple immunoSEQ plates. Authors' analysis steps: Because ImmunoSEQ provided only junction sequences with no quality scores, the filtering differed. Profiling relied on immunoSEQ multiplex PCR, and the TCRdb table lists in-frame clones only, not all of them. For V, J and clone size, that table is used; D and trimming come from the DNA. Of about 600,000 clones in the sample, roughly 72% are singletons; the top ten hold 12%.

The material sequenced was PBMCs. This TCR derives from a woman aged 40-49 years in good health. Some clones in this sample may be carry-over from other donors' samples. The chain is built from TRBV27 and TRBJ1-3; the D is unclear. This chain's CDR3 is CASGLWGNTIYF. DNA for the CDR3: TGTGCCAGCGGCCTATGGGGAAACACCATATATTTT.